This T cell receptor (beta chain) was identified in a study of blood T cells in healthy people across ages. Germline V gene sequence: CDR1 KGHDR, CDR2 SFDVKD. This CDR3 region has 15 residues. V shed 5 bases and J 10 bases; nucleotides not matched to a gene: 8. The authors ran a second PCR of about 7 to 11 cycles using a sample-barcoded 5' primer and a J-beta primer mix. Each sample yielded at least 3 million CDR3-containing paired-end reads. One entry per CDR3 protein results from TCRdb running MiXCR on the 5' RACE reads. The table has roughly 700,000 distinct CDR3 sequences, approximately 49% seen once. Total RNA was isolated from each sample in quantities of at least 6 micrograms. Study-level findings and limits: In long-lived donors, naive CD4+ cell counts and diversity exceeded those of aged donors.

Remarks on this clonotype: Its antigen is unknown.

This rearrangement joins TRBV24-1 to TRBJ2-1, with TRBD2 matching over 12 bases. The source is a woman aged 55-69 years in good health. The source material was blood. CDR3 nucleotides: TGTGCCACCAGTGTGACTAGCGGGAGACCTGACGAGCAGTTCTTC. It yields the protein CATSVTSGRPDEQFF.